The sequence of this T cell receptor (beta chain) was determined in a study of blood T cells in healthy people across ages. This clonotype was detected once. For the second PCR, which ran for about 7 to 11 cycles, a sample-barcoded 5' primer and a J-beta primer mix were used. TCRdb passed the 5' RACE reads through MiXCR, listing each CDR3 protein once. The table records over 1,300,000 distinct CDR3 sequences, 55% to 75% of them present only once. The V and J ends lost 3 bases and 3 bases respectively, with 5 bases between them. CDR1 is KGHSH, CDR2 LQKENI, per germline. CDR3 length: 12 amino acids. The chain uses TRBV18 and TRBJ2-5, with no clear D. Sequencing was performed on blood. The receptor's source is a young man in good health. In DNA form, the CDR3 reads TGTGCCAGCTCACCTAAAAAAGAGACCCAGTACTTC. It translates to CASSPKKETQYF.